The 15 T cell receptor beta chains given below trace back to one sample, sequenced in a study of naive and memory T cell subsets. Study-wide findings and caveats: Possibly reflecting memory cells re-expressing CD45RA, a few larger clonotypes occurred in naive repertoires, especially CD8.

No antigens are known for them. The beta constant-region primer was an equimolar mix of two oligonucleotides covering TRBC1 and TRBC2. The ligated cDNA underwent four PCR rounds using SP2 and nested alpha and beta constant-region primers. TCRdb recomputed calls from the UMI-ligation and nested PCR reads with MiXCR, one row per CDR3 protein. The sample carries under 150,000 distinct CDR3 sequences, about a fifth recorded once. The sample comprised naive CD8+ T cells from blood. These receptors were obtained from a human donor in good health.

This clonotype was picked up a small number of times. The chain is built from TRBV28 and TRBJ2-7, with 8 bases fitting TRBD2. The CDR3 has 15 residues. Germline V CDR1 and CDR2: MDHEN, SYDVKM. V gave up 3 bases and J gave up 0 bases; unmatched junction bases: 4. The CDR3 region has the DNA TGTGCCAGCAGTTTTTTAACTAGCGGCTCCTACGAGCAGTACTTC. Its translation is CASSFLTSGSYEQYF.

The chain combines TRBV29-1 with TRBJ2-5; 10 bases match TRBD2. Germline V gene lookup returns CDR1 SQVTM and CDR2 ANQGSEA. The CDR3 is 15 residues long. Germline trimming cut 2 bases from V and 5 bases from J; bases unmatched to any gene: 8. The CDR3 here is CSVEQGLANRETQYF. Written as DNA, the CDR3 is TGCAGCGTTGAACAGGGACTAGCGAACAGGGAGACCCAGTACTTC.

The rearrangement links TRBV30 to TRBJ2-1; weak D call: TRBD1 (5 bases). Germline V gene lookup returns CDR1 GTSNPN and CDR2 SVGIG (reference sequence). The CDR3 runs to 13 residues. Trimming removed 3 bases from V and 0 bases from J, with 6 bases in between. This CDR3 reads CAWSRDSYNEQFF. The CDR3 nucleotides are TGTGCCTGGAGCAGGGACTCCTACAATGAGCAGTTCTTC.

This chain joins TRBV24-1 and TRBJ2-2; the match to TRBD1 covers 9 bases. The CDR3 loop spans 14 amino acids. Trimming removed 9 bases from V and 6 bases from J; junction bases left unmatched: 7. CDR1 is KGHDR and CDR2 is SFDVKD in the germline V gene. The CDR3 here is CATGPGQGAGELFF. CDR3 in DNA: TGTGCCACCGGACCGGGACAGGGCGCCGGGGAGCTGTTTTTT.

The table lists this clonotype with many counts. The chain joins TRBV27 to TRBJ2-1; unclear D gene. V gave up 3 bases and J gave up 7 bases, with 4 bases separating them. Germline CDR1 MNHEY, CDR2 SMNVEV (reference sequence). The CDR3 sequence is 11 residues long. Written as DNA, the CDR3 is TGTGCCAGCAGTTTTGGGAATGAGCAGTTCTTC. Its translation is CASSFGNEQFF.

This chain's CDR3 is CASSDPFTDTQYF. The DNA of the CDR3 is TGTGCCAGCAGTGACCCGTTCACAGATACGCAGTATTTT. This chain joins TRBV6-4 and TRBJ2-3; D unclear. The ends were cut back, 2 bases at V and 2 bases at J, with 5 bases in the middle. Germline V gene data show CDR1 as MRHNA and CDR2 as SNTAGT. The CDR3 runs to 13 residues.

This clonotype came up a few times. The J gene is TRBJ2-5, the V gene TRBV5-6; D is ambiguous. V lost 4 bases, J lost 1 base, and 11 bases lay in between. Germline CDR1 SGHDT, CDR2 YYEEEE. This CDR3 region has 14 residues. The CDR3 reads CASSPVGSQETQYF. DNA for the CDR3: TGTGCCAGCAGCCCTGTGGGGTCCCAAGAGACCCAGTACTTC.

The rearrangement joins TRBV5-1 to TRBJ2-1; TRBD2 matches at 16 bases. Looked up from germline, CDR1 is SGHRS and CDR2 is YFSETQ. This CDR3 comprises 18 residues. With 2 bases clipped from V and 6 bases from J, the junction kept 8 bases outside the gene matches. CDR3 residues: CASSLGTSGRAEVNEQFF. The CDR3 DNA sequence: TGCGCCAGCAGCTTAGGGACTAGCGGGAGGGCAGAGGTCAATGAGCAGTTCTTC.

In this sample, this clonotype turned up a few times. V gene TRBV4-3 combines with J gene TRBJ2-3; no clear D. CDR3 length equals 16 residues. V lost 4 bases and J lost 0, with 14 bases in between. Germline assignment: CDR1 LGHNA and CDR2 YSLEER. The DNA for the CDR3 is TGCGCCAGCAGCCCAGGAGAGGCCTCTAGCACAGATACGCAGTATTTT. Translating it yields CASSPGEASSTDTQYF.

In its sample, this clonotype was seen a few times. The V call is TRBV15, the J call TRBJ2-7; D remains ambiguous. V lost 1 base and J 3 bases, leaving 7 bases between the germline ends. The germline gives CDR1 LNHNV, CDR2 YYDKDF (reference sequence). The CDR3 extends over 13 amino acids. DNA of the CDR3: TGTGCCACCAGCAGAGTTTACAGCTACGAGCAGTACTTC. This encodes CATSRVYSYEQYF.

This chain links TRBV19 with TRBJ2-5; TRBD2 is a possible D gene (5 bases). V lost 5 bases, J lost 1 base, and 11 bases lay in between. This CDR3 is built from 14 residues. Looked up from germline, CDR1 is LNHDA and CDR2 is SQIVND (reference sequence). In DNA, the CDR3 is TGTGCCAGTAGTCCCCGGGGAACCCAAGAGACCCAGTACTTC. It translates to CASSPRGTQETQYF.

The chain combines TRBV28 with TRBJ2-2; 8 bases are a match to TRBD2. Trimming at V came to 5 bases and at J to 5 bases, leaving 10 bases not matched to a gene. The CDR3 runs to 16 residues. Germline V gives CDR1 MDHEN, CDR2 SYDVKM. The CDR3 spells CASSLFTSGGTGELFF. The CDR3 DNA reads TGTGCCAGCAGTCTTTTTACTAGCGGAGGTACCGGGGAGCTGTTTTTT.

This clonotype was counted a few times. The junction shows a germline mismatch at one end, possibly a read error. As DNA, the CDR3 is TGTGCCAGCAGCATACAGGGCACGGATACGCAGTATTTT. It codes for CASSIQGTDTQYF. The chain has TRBV9 and TRBJ2-3; perhaps TRBD1 as D (6 bases). The germline CDR1 and CDR2 sequences are SGDLS and YYNGEE. The CDR3 extends over 13 amino acids.

This clonotype was seen only a few times. The CDR3 protein is CASSFGLNTEAFF. As DNA, the CDR3 is TGTGCCAGCAGTTTTGGATTGAACACTGAAGCTTTCTTT. The chain uses TRBV27 and TRBJ1-1; no clear D. The germline V gene has CDR1 MNHEY and CDR2 SMNVEV (reference sequence). With 3 bases removed from V and 0 bases from J, the gap between germline ends came to 5 bases. The CDR3 length is 13 residues.

This clonotype showed up many times. The chain employs TRBV2 and TRBJ2-1, with 7 bases fitting TRBD2. V was clipped by 5 bases and J by 3 bases; unmatched bases: 10. The CDR3 consists of 16 residues. Germline V CDR1 and CDR2: SNHLY, FYNNEI. The CDR3 DNA is TGTGCCAGCAGTCCCGATAGGACTAGTATCTACAATGAGCAGTTCTTC. Translated, it gives CASSPDRTSIYNEQFF.